The 11 T cell receptor beta chains given below trace back to one sample, sequenced in a study of cytomegalovirus exposure and HLA in healthy donors. PCR used 60 Vbeta primers and 13 Jbeta primers. Measured with immunoSEQ multiplex PCR; TCRdb has only the in-frame clones, and not every one. Here the sample spans 95,000 to 150,000 clones, over 80% being singletons. Source material: PBMCs. Every receptor here comes from a middle-aged man in good health and CMV-seronegative.

This clone came up a few times. V usage is TRBV11-2 and J usage is TRBJ2-3; 8 bases align to TRBD2. V shed 5 bases and J 12 bases; nucleotides not matched to a gene: 16. The CDR3 contains 15 residues. Per the germline V gene, CDR1 is SGHAT and CDR2 is FQNNGV. The CDR3 loop is CASSGGRGAPGTQYF. CDR3 DNA: TGTGCCAGCAGCGGAGGGCGGGGGGCCCCAGGTACACAGTATTTT.

V is TRBV7-2 and J is TRBJ2-1; TRBD2 matches 9 bases. J lost 5 bases, V lost 4 bases, and 12 bases had no gene match. Germline loops: CDR1 SGHTA, CDR2 FQGNSA. The length of the CDR3 is 17 residues. The CDR3 reads CASSYRARSSGNNEQFF. The CDR3 coding sequence is TGTGCCAGCAGCTATAGGGCGAGGTCTAGCGGGAACAATGAGCAGTTCTTC.

The chain has TRBV5-4 and TRBJ1-1; TRBD1 matches 9 bases. Germline V lookup: CDR1 SGHNT, CDR2 YYREEE (reference sequence). The CDR3 is 15 amino acids. Losses at the gene ends were 1 base for V and 1 base for J; bases not matched to a gene: 2. Here the CDR3 reads CASSLMGQGNTEAFF. The CDR3 region has the DNA TGTGCCAGCAGCTTGATGGGACAGGGGAACACTGAAGCTTTCTTT.

This clone was detected only once. This rearrangement joins TRBV5-4 to TRBJ2-5; 7 nucleotides align to TRBD2. The germline gives CDR1 SGHNT, CDR2 YYREEE (reference sequence). The trim removed 2 bases at V and 0 bases at J, leaving 1 base unmatched. There are 14 residues in the CDR3. The CDR3 spells CASSFTSDQETQYF. CDR3 sequence (DNA): TGTGCCAGCAGCTTCACTAGCGACCAAGAGACCCAGTACTTC.

This chain connects TRBV4-3 to TRBJ2-3; perhaps TRBD2 as D (7 bases). The CDR3 is made up of 14 amino acids. Germline V CDR1 and CDR2: LGHNA, YSLEER. V was pared by 3 bases and J by 4 bases, with 11 bases between. Written as DNA, the CDR3 is TGCGCCAGCAGCCACCCGGGGGGCGCAGATACGCAGTATTTT. Translated, it gives CASSHPGGADTQYF.

The genes are TRBV7-3 and TRBJ2-1, with 9 bases that match TRBD2. This CDR3 is built from 15 residues. Germline-derived CDR1 and CDR2 are SGHTA and FQGTGA. Trimming removed 6 bases from V and 4 bases from J; junction bases left unmatched: 7. CDR3 amino acids: CASSLMRGGYNEQFF. The CDR3 nucleotides are TGTGCCAGCAGTTTGATGCGGGGGGGGTACAATGAGCAGTTCTTC.

The chain joins TRBV5-1 to TRBJ2-7, with 13 bases lining up with TRBD2. This CDR3 contains 16 residues. Germline CDR1 SGHRS, CDR2 YFSETQ. Unmatched junction bases numbered 7, after V lost 4 bases and J lost 3 bases. The CDR3 bases are TGCGCCAGCAGCACTACTAGCGGGAGGGGCTACTACGAGCAGTACTTC. It yields the protein CASSTTSGRGYYEQYF.

The CDR3 reads CAIIPGAGEETQYF. The CDR3 coding sequence is TGTGCCATCATCCCGGGGGCGGGGGAAGAGACCCAGTACTTC. The chain recombines TRBV10-3 with TRBJ2-5, with a possible D match to TRBD2 (7 bases). From germline, CDR1 is ENHRY and CDR2 SYGVKD. Trimming shortened V by 7 bases and J by 3 bases, and 15 bases separated the two germline ends. This CDR3 spans 14 amino acids.

This clone showed up just once. The chain links TRBV5-6 to TRBJ2-5; D unresolved. CDR3 length equals 14 residues. V was cut by 4 bases and J by 0 bases, with 10 bases left in between. Germline assignment: CDR1 SGHDT and CDR2 YYEEEE. The CDR3 nucleotides are TGTGCCAGCAGCGCGGAAAGGAACCAAGAGACCCAGTACTTC. Translated: CASSAERNQETQYF.

This clone turned up a few times. The genes are TRBV2 and TRBJ2-3; 8 bases are shared with TRBD2. Germline CDR1 reads SNHLY; CDR2 reads FYNNEI. The ends lost 8 bases at V and 2 bases at J; junction bases unmatched: 9. CDR3 length equals 15 residues. Here the CDR3 reads CASSEGLVNTDTQYF. CDR3 nucleotides: TGTGCCAGCTCTGAGGGACTAGTTAACACAGATACGCAGTATTTT.

The chain joins TRBV5-4 to TRBJ2-2; TRBD2 might be the D (6 bases). This CDR3 region has 17 residues. The V end was cut by 1 base, the J end by 6 bases, with 19 bases between. The germline V gene has CDR1 SGHNT and CDR2 YYREEE (reference sequence). The CDR3 DNA reads as TGTGCCAGCAGCTTGAGGAGGGACCCAAGGGGATCCGGGGAGCTGTTTTTT. This sequence encodes CASSLRRDPRGSGELFF.